This TCR beta chain was recorded in a study of cytomegalovirus exposure and HLA in healthy donors. Both 60 Vbeta primers and 13 Jbeta primers went into the PCR. Only in-frame clones appear in the TCRdb table, and some are missing; sequencing was by immunoSEQ multiplex PCR. This table has over 150,000 clones, 81% appearing once. The V gene lost 1 base and the J gene lost 8 bases, with 11 bases spanning the gap. From germline, CDR1 is SGHVS and CDR2 FQNEAQ. This CDR3 contains 14 residues. Turning to this clone: The antigen is not known.

The study's findings and limits: The classifier reportedly diagnosed cytomegalovirus status with high sensitivity and specificity.

The TCR originated in a woman aged 25-40 years in good health and CMV-seronegative. Sequenced: PBMCs. This sequence joins TRBV7-8 and TRBJ1-4; D gene unclear. CDR3 DNA: TGTGCCAGCAGCTTAGGGGCTCAGGTCGAAAAACTGTTTTTT. Translated: CASSLGAQVEKLFF.